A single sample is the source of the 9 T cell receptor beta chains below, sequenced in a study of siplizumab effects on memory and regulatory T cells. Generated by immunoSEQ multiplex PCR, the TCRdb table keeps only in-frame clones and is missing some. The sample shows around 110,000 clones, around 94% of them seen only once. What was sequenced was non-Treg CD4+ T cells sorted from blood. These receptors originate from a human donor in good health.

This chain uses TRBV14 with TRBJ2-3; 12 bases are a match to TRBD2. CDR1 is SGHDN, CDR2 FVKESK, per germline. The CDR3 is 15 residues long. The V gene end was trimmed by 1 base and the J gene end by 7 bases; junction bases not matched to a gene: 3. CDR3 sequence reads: CASSQGTSGVYTQYF. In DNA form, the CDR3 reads TGTGCCAGCAGCCAAGGGACTAGCGGGGTATATACGCAGTATTTT.

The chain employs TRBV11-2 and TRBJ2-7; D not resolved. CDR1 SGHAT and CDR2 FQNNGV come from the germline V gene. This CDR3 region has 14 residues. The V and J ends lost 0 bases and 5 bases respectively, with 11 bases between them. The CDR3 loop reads CASSLDLDHDEQYF. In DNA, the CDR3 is TGTGCCAGCAGCTTAGATCTGGATCACGACGAGCAGTACTTC. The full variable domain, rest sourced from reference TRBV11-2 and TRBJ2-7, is EAGVAQSPRYKIIEKRQSVAFWCNPISGHATLYWYQQILGQGPKLLIQFQNNGVVDDSQLPKDRFSAERLKGVDSTLKIQPAKLEDSAVYLCASSLDLDHDEQYFGPGTRLTVT.

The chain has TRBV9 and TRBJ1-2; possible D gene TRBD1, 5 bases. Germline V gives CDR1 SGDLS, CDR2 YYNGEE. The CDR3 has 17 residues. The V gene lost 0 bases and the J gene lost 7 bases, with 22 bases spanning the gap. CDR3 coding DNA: TGTGCCAGCAGCGTAGGTGAAGGGCTCACCGAGAGGGGTGGCTACACCTTC. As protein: CASSVGEGLTERGGYTF.

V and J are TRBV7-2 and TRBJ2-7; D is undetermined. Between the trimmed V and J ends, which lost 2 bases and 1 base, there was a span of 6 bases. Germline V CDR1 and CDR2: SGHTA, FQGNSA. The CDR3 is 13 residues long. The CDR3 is CASSLLQSYEQYF. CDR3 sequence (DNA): TGTGCCAGCAGCTTACTCCAGTCCTACGAGCAGTACTTC.

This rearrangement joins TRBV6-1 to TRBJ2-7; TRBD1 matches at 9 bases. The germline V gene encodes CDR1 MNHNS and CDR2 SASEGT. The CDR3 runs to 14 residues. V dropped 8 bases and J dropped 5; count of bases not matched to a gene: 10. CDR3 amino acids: CASWADRGSNEQYF. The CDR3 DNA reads TGTGCCAGCTGGGCGGACAGGGGATCCAACGAGCAGTACTTC.

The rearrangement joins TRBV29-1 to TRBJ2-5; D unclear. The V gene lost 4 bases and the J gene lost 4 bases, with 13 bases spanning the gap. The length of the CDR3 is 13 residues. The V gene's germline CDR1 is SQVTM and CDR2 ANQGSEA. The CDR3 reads CSVGVTTPETQYF. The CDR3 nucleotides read TGCAGCGTTGGGGTAACAACTCCAGAGACCCAGTACTTC.

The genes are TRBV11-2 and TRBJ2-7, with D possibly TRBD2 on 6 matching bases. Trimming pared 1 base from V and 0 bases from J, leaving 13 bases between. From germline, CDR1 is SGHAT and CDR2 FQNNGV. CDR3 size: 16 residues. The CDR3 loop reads CASSLGSGGVSYEQYF. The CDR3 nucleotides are TGTGCCAGCAGCTTAGGGTCTGGCGGGGTCTCCTACGAGCAGTACTTC.

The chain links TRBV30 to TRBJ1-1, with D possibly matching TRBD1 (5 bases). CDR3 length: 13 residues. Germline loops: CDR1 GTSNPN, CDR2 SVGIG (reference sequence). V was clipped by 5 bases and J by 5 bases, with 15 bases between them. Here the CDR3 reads CAWAGGEGTEAFF. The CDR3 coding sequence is TGTGCCTGGGCCGGTGGCGAGGGGACTGAAGCTTTCTTT.

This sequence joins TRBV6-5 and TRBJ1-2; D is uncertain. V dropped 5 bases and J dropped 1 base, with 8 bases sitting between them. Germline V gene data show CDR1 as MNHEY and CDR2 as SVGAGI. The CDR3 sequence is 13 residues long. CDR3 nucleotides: TGTGCCAGCAGTCCCGACATTAACTATGGCTACACCTTC. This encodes CASSPDINYGYTF.